What follows are 19 T cell receptor beta chains derived from one specimen sequenced in a study of identical twins. Using its own MiXCR run on the 5' RACE reads, TCRdb lists one record per CDR3 protein. The sample shows just under 650,000 distinct CDR3 sequences, 7% to 7.5% of them seen only once. The same sample was also used in a study of yellow fever vaccine responses in identical twins.

Sequencing was done on a sample of PBMCs. Source of these receptors: a woman in her late teens or twenties in good health.

This clonotype was counted between two and nine times. The V gene is TRBV18, the J gene TRBJ1-3; D uncertain. Trimming took 3 bases from V and 0 from J, leaving 9 bases between them. The CDR3 sequence is 15 residues long. Germline CDR1 KGHSH, CDR2 LQKENI. The CDR3 is CASSPGPISGNTIYF. CDR3 nucleotides: TGTGCCAGCTCACCCGGTCCGATCTCTGGAAACACCATATATTTT. Drawing the rest from reference TRBV18 and TRBJ1-3, the complete variable domain is NAGVMQNPRHLVRRRGQEARLRCSPMKGHSHVYWYRQLPEEGLKFMVYLQKENIIDESGMPKERFSAEFPKEGPSILRIQQVVRGDSAAYFCASSPGPISGNTIYFGEGSWLTVV.

The chain recombines TRBV3-1 with TRBJ1-4; D is possibly TRBD1 (6 bases). Germline V gene data show CDR1 as LGHDT and CDR2 as YNNKEL (reference sequence). The V and J ends lost 4 bases and 4 bases respectively, with 13 bases between them. The CDR3 runs 15 residues. The CDR3 coding sequence is TGTGCCAGCAGCCGCCTGACAGGATATAATGAAAAACTGTTTTTT. Its protein product is CASSRLTGYNEKLFF.

J is TRBJ2-1 and V is TRBV7-8; 8 bases align to TRBD1. Germline V CDR1 and CDR2: SGHVS, FQNEAQ. This CDR3 region has 16 residues. The junction had 7 bases not matched to a gene; V was cut back by 3 bases and J by 3 bases. CDR3 sequence: CASSFRGPTLYNEQFF. DNA of the CDR3: TGTGCCAGCAGCTTCAGGGGGCCAACCCTCTACAATGAGCAGTTCTTC. Combining the CDR3 with reference TRBV7-8 and TRBJ2-1 gives the whole variable domain GAGVSQSPRYKVAKRGQDVALRCDPISGHVSLFWYQQALGQGPEFLTYFQNEAQLDKSGLPSDRFFAERPEGSVSTLKIQRTQQEDSAVYLCASSFRGPTLYNEQFFGPGTRLTVL.

This clonotype has just a few counts. The V and J genes are TRBV10-3 and TRBJ1-2; 8 bases match TRBD1. Germline loops: CDR1 ENHRY, CDR2 SYGVKD. The CDR3 totals 16 residues. Losses at the gene ends were 6 bases for V and 3 bases for J; bases not matched to a gene: 12. CDR3 nucleotide sequence: TGTGCCATCAGGAACAATCAGGGGGCTATGTACTATGGCTACACCTTC. Its translation: CAIRNNQGAMYYGYTF.

The CDR3 protein is CASSFIAGEETQYF. Written as DNA, the CDR3 is TGTGCCAGCAGTTTTATCGCTGGTGAAGAGACCCAGTACTTC. This rearrangement joins TRBV27 to TRBJ2-5; D is ambiguous. The CDR3 length is 14 residues. Germline-derived CDR1 and CDR2 are MNHEY and SMNVEV (reference sequence). V shed 3 bases and J shed 3 bases, with 11 bases lying between them.

This clonotype occurred many times. The chain links TRBV7-3 to TRBJ2-1; 9 nucleotides line up with TRBD1. Germline trimming cut 8 bases from V and 3 bases from J; bases unmatched to any gene: 8. Per germline, CDR1 SGHTA and CDR2 FQGTGA. The CDR3 consists of 15 residues. DNA of the CDR3: TGTGCCAGCGCTTTGGGACAGGGAGTCTACAATGAGCAGTTCTTC. It specifies CASALGQGVYNEQFF.

This clonotype has just a few counts. The genes are TRBV4-1 and TRBJ2-7; D not certain. Trimming removed 0 bases from V and 3 bases from J, with 12 bases in between. The germline gives CDR1 MGHRA, CDR2 YSYEKL. This CDR3 has 15 amino acids. DNA of the CDR3: TGCGCCAGCAGCCAAGATCAACAGAGCTACTACGAGCAGTACGTC. Protein: CASSQDQQSYYEQYV.

This clonotype was recorded many times. Because the CDR3's place on the DNA is in doubt, the DNA is left out and the CDR3 is given as listed by TCRdb. The CDR3 region is CASSWGEGSGNTIYF. V is TRBV21-1 and J is TRBJ1-3. TRBV21-1 counts as a pseudogene. Both ends counted, the CDR3 spans 15 residues.

The chain joins TRBV6-1 to TRBJ1-1, with D unclear. Trimming left V 8 bases short and J 4 bases short, with 14 bases between. CDR1 and CDR2 (germline): MNHNS, SASEGT. CDR3 size: 13 residues. The CDR3 DNA is TGTGCCAGCCGACGCGCCGGGAGCACTGAAGCTTTCTTT. This translates into CASRRAGSTEAFF.

This clonotype was detected ten times or more. J is TRBJ2-2 and V is TRBV2, with TRBD2 matching over 7 bases. V was pared by 7 bases and J by 5 bases, with 7 bases of the junction left unmatched. Germline V CDR1 and CDR2: SNHLY, FYNNEI. The CDR3 extends over 14 amino acids. Written as DNA, the CDR3 is TGTGCCAGCAACGTCGGACTAGGGACCGGGGAGCTGTTTTTT. Protein sequence: CASNVGLGTGELFF. Full variable domain (rest looked up from reference TRBV2 and TRBJ2-2): EPEVTQTPSHQVTQMGQEVILRCVPISNHLYFYWYRQILGQKVEFLVSFYNNEISEKSEIFDDQFSVERPDGSNFTLKIRSTKLEDSAMYFCASNVGLGTGELFFGEGSRLTVL.

This clonotype was detected only a few times. The genes are TRBV7-3 and TRBJ2-2; tentatively, D is TRBD2 (6 bases). The V end lost 2 bases, the J end lost 5 bases, and 15 bases lay between the germline ends. Germline V CDR1 and CDR2: SGHTA, FQGTGA. The CDR3 runs 16 residues. CDR3 sequence: CASSLGSGPGTGELFF. The CDR3, as DNA: TGTGCCAGCAGCTTAGGTAGCGGCCCCGGGACCGGGGAGCTGTTTTTT.

The chain employs TRBV5-1 and TRBJ2-2; D is unresolved. Germline V gives CDR1 SGHRS, CDR2 YFSETQ. V was trimmed by 6 bases and J by 4 bases, leaving 10 bases between them. The CDR3 extends over 13 amino acids. Written as DNA, the CDR3 is TGCGCCAGCACCCCTACTGTCACCGGGGAGCTGTTTTTT. This translates into CASTPTVTGELFF.

This clonotype has ten or more counts. The CDR3 DNA reads TGCGCCAGCAGCTTGGACAGCCAGAACGGGGAGACCCAGTACTTC. Translating gives CASSLDSQNGETQYF. V and J are TRBV5-1 and TRBJ2-5; D ambiguous. V dropped 0 bases and J dropped 5 bases, with 14 bases sitting between them. The CDR3 consists of 15 residues. Germline CDR1 and CDR2: SGHRS and YFSETQ.

In this sample, this clonotype turned up many times. This sequence joins TRBV2 and TRBJ1-1; no definite D call. CDR1 SNHLY and CDR2 FYNNEI come from the germline V gene. The CDR3 is 12 amino acids. With 6 bases removed from V and 10 bases from J, the gap between germline ends came to 15 bases. CDR3 region: CASRVLGLRAFF. The CDR3 nucleotides read TGTGCCAGCAGGGTTCTGGGCCTGAGAGCTTTCTTT.

At least ten counts were recorded for this clonotype. The chain carries TRBV7-9 and TRBJ1-5, with a weak D call TRBD1 (5 bases). Germline CDR1 reads SEHNR; CDR2 reads FQNEAQ (reference sequence). CDR3 length: 14 residues. V gave up 5 bases and J gave up 6 bases, with 14 bases separating them. In DNA, the CDR3 is TGTGCCAGCAGCCCATCGGGGGTGGGTCAGCCCCAGCATTTT. Translating gives CASSPSGVGQPQHF.

This clonotype was picked up a small number of times. V gene TRBV12-3 or TRBV12-4 combines with J gene TRBJ2-3; D could derive from TRBD1 or TRBD2 (5 bases each). This CDR3 contains 17 residues. V lost 4 bases, J lost 2 bases, and 19 bases lay in between. Written as DNA, the CDR3 is TGTGCCAGCAGTTCGCTGTTAGGGGACCCATCCACAGATACGCAGTATTTT. It specifies CASSSLLGDPSTDTQYF.

The table lists this clonotype with a few counts. V gene TRBV6-2 or TRBV6-3 combines with J gene TRBJ1-5; TRBD1 agrees at 11 bases. The germline V gene encodes CDR1 MNHEY and CDR2 SVGEGT. V gave up 2 bases and J gave up 2 bases; unmatched junction bases: 14. This CDR3 has 20 residues. The CDR3 DNA sequence: TGTGCCAGCAGTTACCCCCCGATTCGGGACAGGGGGGAACGCAATCAGCCCCAGCATTTT. Translating it yields CASSYPPIRDRGERNQPQHF.

This clonotype was seen at least ten times. This chain connects TRBV7-9 to TRBJ2-1; no firm D call. Trimming shortened V by 3 bases and J by 8 bases, and 14 bases separated the two germline ends. Germline loops: CDR1 SEHNR, CDR2 FQNEAQ (reference sequence). This CDR3 contains 14 residues. In DNA form, the CDR3 reads TGTGCCAGCAGCTTCCCGGATTGGAAGTATGAGCAGTTCTTC. Its translation: CASSFPDWKYEQFF.

The V call is TRBV18, the J call TRBJ2-3, with TRBD2 matching 9 bases. Germline values: CDR1 KGHSH, CDR2 LQKENI. The CDR3 runs 14 residues. J gave up 6 bases and V 3 bases, and 4 bases lay outside the gene matches. CDR3 DNA: TGTGCCAGCTCACCCTTGACTAGCGGTGATACGCAGTATTTT. This codes for CASSPLTSGDTQYF.